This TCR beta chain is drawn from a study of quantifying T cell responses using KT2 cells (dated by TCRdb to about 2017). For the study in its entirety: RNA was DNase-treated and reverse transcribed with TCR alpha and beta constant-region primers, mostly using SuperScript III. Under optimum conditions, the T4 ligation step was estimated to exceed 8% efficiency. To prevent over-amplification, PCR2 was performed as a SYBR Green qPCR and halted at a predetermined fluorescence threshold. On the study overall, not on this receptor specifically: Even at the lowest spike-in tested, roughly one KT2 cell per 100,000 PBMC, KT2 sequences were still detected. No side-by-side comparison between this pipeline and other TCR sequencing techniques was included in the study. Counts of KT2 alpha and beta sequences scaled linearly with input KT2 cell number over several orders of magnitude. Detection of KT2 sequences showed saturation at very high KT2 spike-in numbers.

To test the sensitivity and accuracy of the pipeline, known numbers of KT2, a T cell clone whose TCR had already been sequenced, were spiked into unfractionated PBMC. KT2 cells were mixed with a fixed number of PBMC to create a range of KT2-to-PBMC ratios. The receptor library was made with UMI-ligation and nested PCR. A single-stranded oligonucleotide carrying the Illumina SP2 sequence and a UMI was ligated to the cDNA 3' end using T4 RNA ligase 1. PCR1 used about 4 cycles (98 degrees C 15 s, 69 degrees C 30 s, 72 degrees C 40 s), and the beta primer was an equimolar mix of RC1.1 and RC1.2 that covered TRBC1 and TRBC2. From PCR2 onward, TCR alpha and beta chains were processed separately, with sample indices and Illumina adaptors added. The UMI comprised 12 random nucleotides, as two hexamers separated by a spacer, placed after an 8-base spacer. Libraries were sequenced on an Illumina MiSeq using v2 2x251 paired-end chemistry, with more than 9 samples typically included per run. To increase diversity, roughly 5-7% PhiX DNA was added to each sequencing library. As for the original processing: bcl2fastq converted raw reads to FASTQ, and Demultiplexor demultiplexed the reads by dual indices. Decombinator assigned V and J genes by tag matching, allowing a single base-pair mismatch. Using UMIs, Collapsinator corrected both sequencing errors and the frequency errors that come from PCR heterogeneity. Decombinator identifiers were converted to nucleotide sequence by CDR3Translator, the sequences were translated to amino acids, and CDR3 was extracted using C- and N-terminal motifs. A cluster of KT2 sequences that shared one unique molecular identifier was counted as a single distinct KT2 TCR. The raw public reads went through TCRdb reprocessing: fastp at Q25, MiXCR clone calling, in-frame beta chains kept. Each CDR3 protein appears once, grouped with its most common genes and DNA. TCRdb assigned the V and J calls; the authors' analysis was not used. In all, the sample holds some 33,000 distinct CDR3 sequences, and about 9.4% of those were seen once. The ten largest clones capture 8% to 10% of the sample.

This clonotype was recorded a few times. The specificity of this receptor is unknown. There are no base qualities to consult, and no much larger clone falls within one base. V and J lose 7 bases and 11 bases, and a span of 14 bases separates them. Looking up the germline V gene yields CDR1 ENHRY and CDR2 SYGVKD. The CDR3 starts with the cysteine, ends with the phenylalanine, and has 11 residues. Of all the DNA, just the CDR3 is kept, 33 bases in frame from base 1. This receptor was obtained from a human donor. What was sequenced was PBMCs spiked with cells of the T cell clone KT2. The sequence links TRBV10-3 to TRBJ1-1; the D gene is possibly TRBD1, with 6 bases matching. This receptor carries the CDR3 CAIKGEGEAFF. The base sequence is TGTGCCATCAAAGGGGAGGGGGAGGCTTTCTTT.